The sequence of this TCR beta chain was determined in a study of cytomegalovirus exposure and HLA in healthy donors. A word on this clone: Antigen unknown.

Whole-study findings and limits: The study designated 150 or so TCR beta chains cytomegalovirus-associated. Apart from CMV serostatus, no immune exposure information was available. Associated with HLA alleles at 0.05 false discovery rate in a later analysis were 15,000 to 20,000 TCR beta sequences. Follow-up analysis seemed to connect common viral pathogens with several of the most significant clusters identified.

The PCR used 60 Vbeta and 13 Jbeta primers. TCRdb keeps only in-frame clones here, not all; method: immunoSEQ multiplex PCR. The table lists about 150,000 clones, about 68% of them singletons. This TCR was recovered from a man between 25 and 39 years old in good health and CMV-seronegative. The material sequenced was PBMCs.

The CDR3 DNA is TGTGCCAGCAGTTTCTACCAGGGGGCGGGGTACGAGCAGTACTTC. Residues: CASSFYQGAGYEQYF. The chain recombines TRBV6-5 with TRBJ2-5; 8 positions match TRBD1. With the DNA end fitting TRBJ2-7 better, the J assignment may be wrong. Germline CDR1 reads MNHEY; CDR2 reads SVGAGI. The length of the CDR3 is 15 residues.